Following are 29 T cell receptor beta chains from one sample sequenced in a study of spatial heterogeneity in lung cancer. Overall study results and limits: In tumors, expanded intratumoral alpha and beta TCR counts tracked mutation counts.

Documented time point: sample taken at primary tumor resection. Antigens of these TCRs are unknown. TCRdb fed the 5' RACE reads into MiXCR, producing one record per CDR3 protein. Seen here are about 9,300 distinct CDR3 sequences, approximately 50% observed once, and the top ten hold roughly 28%. The source was lung tumor tissue, collected at surgery. The receptor source for this set is a female donor with early-stage non-small cell lung cancer.

Turning to this clonotype: Within a library made for alpha chains, this beta chain is off target, and its count is uninformative. This chain joins TRBV29-1 and TRBJ2-1, with a tentative D call TRBD2 (5 bases). Trimming pared 4 bases from V and 4 bases from J, leaving 8 bases between. CDR3 length: 12 residues. Germline assignment: CDR1 SQVTM and CDR2 ANQGSEA. The CDR3 reads CSVVPGYNEQFF. CDR3 coding DNA: TGCAGCGTTGTCCCGGGATACAATGAGCAGTTCTTC.

With respect to this clonotype: This beta chain is a stray sequence in a library constructed for alpha chains; its clone size is not meaningful. The chain is built from TRBV12-3 or TRBV12-4 and TRBJ2-7; 9 bases align to TRBD1. This CDR3 is 15 amino acids long. V shed 5 bases, J shed 2 bases, and the junction held 7 bases outside the gene matches. The CDR3 loop is CASSLTRQGAYEQYF. For the CDR3, the DNA is TGTGCCAGCAGTCTCACCAGACAGGGGGCCTACGAGCAGTACTTC.

Comment on this clonotype: The library was prepared for alpha chains; this beta chain is a stray read, so its frequency means little. This chain uses TRBV12-3 or TRBV12-4 with TRBJ2-1; 8 nucleotides align to TRBD1. V gave up 1 base and J gave up 14 bases; unmatched junction bases: 7. The CDR3 is 13 amino acids. DNA of the CDR3: TGTGCCAGCAGTTTAGTGCAGGGGGCAGAGAAGTTCTTC. Translating gives CASSLVQGAEKFF.

Concerning this clonotype: Found in a library prepared for alpha chains, this beta chain is an off-target read, and its abundance has little meaning. The chain uses TRBV6-4 and TRBJ2-5, with D possibly being TRBD2 (5 bases). Germline V gene lookup returns CDR1 MRHNA and CDR2 SNTAGT. CDR3 length equals 16 residues. V was pared by 5 bases and J by 3 bases, with 19 bases between. The DNA of the CDR3 is TGTGCCAGCAGTATTCAGCGGAATGAACCTAAAGAGACCCAGTACTTC. Translating it yields CASSIQRNEPKETQYF.

For this clonotype: Because the library targeted alpha chains, this beta chain is an off-target read whose size means little. The rearrangement joins TRBV2 to TRBJ2-7; 8 bases align to TRBD1. CDR1 is SNHLY, CDR2 FYNNEI, per germline. V dropped 0 bases and J dropped 4; count of bases not matched to a gene: 11. This CDR3 has 17 residues. The CDR3 spells CASSEALPQGAWYEQYF. The CDR3 nucleotides are TGTGCCAGCAGTGAAGCGCTTCCGCAGGGGGCATGGTACGAGCAGTACTTC.

This clonotype has just one count. Little can be read into the size of this beta chain, an off-target read in a library designed for alpha chains. V usage is TRBV28 and J usage is TRBJ1-6; possible D gene TRBD1, 6 bases. The CDR3 consists of 14 residues. Germline V gene data show CDR1 as MDHEN and CDR2 as SYDVKM. V dropped 7 bases and J dropped 7 bases, with 14 bases sitting between them. The CDR3: CASKPDRQNSPLHF. The CDR3 DNA is TGTGCCAGCAAGCCCGACAGGCAAAATTCACCCCTCCACTTT.

With regard to this clonotype: Being off target in a library aimed at alpha chains, this beta chain has a size of little meaning. Here the CDR3 DNA reads TGTGCCAGCAGCCAACGGCACACCATATATTTT. Amino acid sequence: CASSQRHTIYF. This chain joins TRBV4-2 and TRBJ1-3; unclear D gene. The CDR3 covers 11 residues. From germline, CDR1 is LGHNA and CDR2 YNFKEQ. Trimming removed 2 bases from V and 8 bases from J, with 4 bases in between.

This clonotype was counted only a few times. This beta chain is off target for a library built for alpha chains, so its abundance means little. This sequence joins TRBV5-1 and TRBJ1-4; no reliable D call. The germline V and J ends were trimmed by 5 bases and 8 bases, with 19 bases remaining between them. The germline V gene encodes CDR1 SGHRS and CDR2 YFSETQ. CDR3 length: 15 residues. For the CDR3, the DNA is TGCGCCAGCAGACCCACCCCAACCACTCGCGAAAAACTGTTTTTT. This gives the protein CASRPTPTTREKLFF.

On this clonotype itself: The library was designed around alpha chains, so this beta chain is a stray read whose abundance carries little weight. This chain uses TRBV4-3 with TRBJ1-6; 9 bases agree with TRBD1. The germline V gene has CDR1 LGHNA and CDR2 YSLEER. V lost 3 bases and J lost 9; bases outside the gene matches: 18. This CDR3 contains 19 residues. The CDR3 reads CASSQIRGQGPYRGSPLHF. CDR3 DNA: TGCGCCAGCAGCCAGATCCGGGGACAGGGTCCCTATCGGGGTTCACCCCTCCACTTT.

Concerning this clonotype: In a library made to pick up alpha chains, this beta chain is a stray read with a size that means little. This rearrangement joins TRBV7-9 to TRBJ1-3; the D gene is possibly TRBD1 (6 bases). Trimming stripped 0 bases from V and 5 bases from J, with 11 bases between. The CDR3 is made up of 15 amino acids. CDR1 SEHNR and CDR2 FQNEAQ come from the germline V gene (reference sequence). The CDR3 spells CASSLAGAGRNTIYF. The CDR3 coding sequence is TGTGCCAGCAGCTTAGCGGGGGCTGGGAGAAACACCATATATTTT.

This clonotype was counted only a few times. The library was built for alpha chains, so this beta chain is an off-target read and its size means little. The chain employs TRBV6-1 and TRBJ2-3; D remains ambiguous. V lost 6 bases, J lost 2 bases, and 12 bases lay in between. Germline CDR1 is MNHNS and CDR2 is SASEGT. The length of the CDR3 is 14 residues. The CDR3 sequence: CASSVIPNTDTQYF. The CDR3 coding sequence is TGTGCCAGCAGCGTCATTCCGAACACAGATACGCAGTATTTT.

This clonotype was detected only a few times. Found in a library prepared for alpha chains, this beta chain is an off-target read, and its abundance has little meaning. CDR3 DNA sequence: TGTGCCAGCAAGGGGGACACCTTTGAAAAACTGTTTTTT. Amino acid sequence: CASKGDTFEKLFF. The chain carries TRBV7-2 and TRBJ1-4; possible D gene TRBD1, 6 bases. The germline V and J ends were trimmed by 7 bases and 7 bases, with 13 bases remaining between them. This CDR3 has 13 amino acids. The V gene's germline CDR1 is SGHTA and CDR2 FQGNSA.

Note on this clonotype: Since the library was made to target alpha chains, this beta chain is a stray read and its abundance is not meaningful. This rearrangement joins TRBV29-1 to TRBJ2-3, with 10 bases matching TRBD2. The CDR3 is made up of 13 amino acids. The V segment lost 7 bases and the J segment 1 base; nucleotides outside the gene matches: 2. Germline V gene lookup returns CDR1 SQVTM and CDR2 ANQGSEA. This CDR3 is CSASGGGTDTQYF. CDR3 DNA sequence: TGCAGCGCCAGCGGGGGGGGCACAGATACGCAGTATTTT.

Regarding this clonotype: This beta chain appears as a stray read in a library generated for alpha chains; its size is not informative. This CDR3 reads CASSLGLGTYNEQFF. DNA for the CDR3: TGTGCCAGCAGCTTAGGGTTAGGGACCTACAATGAGCAGTTCTTC. The rearrangement joins TRBV7-2 to TRBJ2-1; no clear D. The V end lost 1 base, the J end lost 2 bases, and 9 bases lay between the germline ends. CDR3 length: 15 residues. CDR1 is SGHTA, CDR2 FQGNSA, per germline.

Of note for this clonotype: Within a library made for alpha chains, this beta chain is off target, and its count is uninformative. This chain uses TRBV3-1 with TRBJ2-7, with 10 bases fitting TRBD1. V lost 3 bases, J lost 3 bases, and 5 bases stayed unmatched. Germline loops: CDR1 LGHDT, CDR2 YNNKEL (reference sequence). This CDR3 comprises 15 residues. CDR3 nucleotide sequence: TGTGCCAGCAGCCAGGACAGGGGGTACTTCTACGAGCAGTACTTC. Translation gives CASSQDRGYFYEQYF.

Turning to this clonotype: Since the library was made to target alpha chains, this beta chain is a stray read and its abundance is not meaningful. The V call is TRBV7-2, the J call TRBJ1-2, with D hard to call. Germline assignment: CDR1 SGHTA and CDR2 FQGNSA. The CDR3 extends over 15 amino acids. V dropped 4 bases and J dropped 0 bases, with 12 bases sitting between them. The chain's CDR3 is CASSSRQGSNYGYTF. The CDR3, as DNA: TGTGCCAGCAGCTCCCGGCAAGGCTCTAACTATGGCTACACCTTC.

This clonotype is classed as medium-sized (0.01 to 0.1%). This beta chain is off target for a library built for alpha chains, so its abundance means little. V is TRBV20-1 and J is TRBJ2-2, with D unclear. The CDR3 extends over 14 amino acids. V was pared by 0 bases and J by 4 bases, with 9 bases between. Germline CDR1 is DFQATT and CDR2 is SNEGSKA (reference sequence). The CDR3 spells CSARDIQTTGELFF. CDR3 DNA sequence: TGCAGTGCTAGAGATATTCAGACCACCGGGGAGCTGTTTTTT.

To note about this clonotype: Within a library made for alpha chains, this beta chain is off target, and its count is uninformative. This chain links TRBV5-4 with TRBJ2-5, with TRBD2 matching over 12 bases. The V segment lost 2 bases and the J segment 4 bases; nucleotides outside the gene matches: 6. Germline V gene lookup returns CDR1 SGHNT and CDR2 YYREEE (reference sequence). This CDR3 spans 16 amino acids. DNA for the CDR3: TGTGCCAGCAGCTTCCTAGCGGGGGGGCGTCGAGAGACCCAGTACTTC. Amino acid sequence: CASSFLAGGRRETQYF.

A word on this clonotype: This beta chain appears as a stray read in a library generated for alpha chains; its size is not informative. This chain uses TRBV2 with TRBJ2-3; no reliable D call. Germline V lookup: CDR1 SNHLY, CDR2 FYNNEI. The CDR3 is 14 amino acids. Trimming cost V 11 bases and J 0 bases, with 15 bases left between them. CDR3 in DNA: TGTGCCGGGCTCCGTGACGCTAGCACAGATACGCAGTATTTT. This codes for CAGLRDASTDTQYF.

As for this clonotype: This beta chain represents an off-target read in a library built for alpha chains; its size is of limited meaning. The chain employs TRBV6-6 and TRBJ2-4; 12 bases agree with TRBD2. With V trimmed by 8 bases and J by 8 bases, 7 bases remained unmatched. The CDR3 sequence is 14 residues long. Germline values: CDR1 MNHNY, CDR2 SVGAGI (reference sequence). The CDR3 sequence: CASGLAGGRDIQYF. The CDR3 nucleotides read TGTGCCAGCGGGCTAGCGGGAGGGAGGGACATTCAGTACTTC.

This clonotype is categorized as medium-sized (0.01 to 0.1%). Since the library was made to target alpha chains, this beta chain is a stray read and its abundance is not meaningful. This sequence joins TRBV13 and TRBJ1-5; no clear D gene. CDR3 size: 12 residues. Germline loops: CDR1 PRHDT, CDR2 FYEKMQ (reference sequence). Trimming stripped 5 bases from V and 9 bases from J, with 11 bases between. The CDR3 DNA sequence: TGTGCCAGCAGCCCACCCGGTGGGCCCCAGCATTTT. This codes for CASSPPGGPQHF. Looking up the rest from reference TRBV13 and TRBJ1-5 gives the full variable domain: AAGVIQSPRHLIKEKRETATLKCYPIPRHDTVYWYQQGPGQDPQFLISFYEKMQSDKGSIPDRFSAQQFSDYHSELNMSSLELGDSALYFCASSPPGGPQHFGDGTRLSIL.

Comment on this clonotype: Since it is a stray read in a library aimed at alpha chains, this beta chain has a size that is not meaningful. This chain joins TRBV7-6 and TRBJ2-3; possible D gene TRBD1, 6 bases. V lost 3 bases and J 3 bases, leaving 13 bases between the germline ends. CDR1 SGHVS and CDR2 FNYEAQ come from the germline V gene. The CDR3 has 15 residues. CDR3 coding DNA: TGTGCCAGCAGCTTGGGGACACCGGGGACAGATACGCAGTATTTT. Its protein is CASSLGTPGTDTQYF.

This clonotype has just a few counts. The library was built for alpha chains, so this beta chain is an off-target read and its size means little. The rearrangement links TRBV11-2 to TRBJ1-3; no definite D call. This CDR3 has 13 residues. Germline V gene sequence: CDR1 SGHAT, CDR2 FQNNGV. Between the trimmed V and J ends, which lost 1 base and 3 bases, there was a span of 4 bases. In nucleotides, the CDR3 is TGTGCCAGCAGCTTAGGATTTGGAAACACCATATATTTT. Protein product: CASSLGFGNTIYF. The full variable domain, its missing parts supplied by reference TRBV11-2 and TRBJ1-3, is EAGVAQSPRYKIIEKRQSVAFWCNPISGHATLYWYQQILGQGPKLLIQFQNNGVVDDSQLPKDRFSAERLKGVDSTLKIQPAKLEDSAVYLCASSLGFGNTIYFGEGSWLTVV.

A remark on this clonotype: Found in a library prepared for alpha chains, this beta chain is an off-target read, and its abundance has little meaning. This chain joins TRBV6-5 and TRBJ1-2; D unresolved. V was cut by 6 bases and J by 4 bases, with 12 bases left in between. The CDR3 totals 13 residues. The germline V gene encodes CDR1 MNHEY and CDR2 SVGAGI. The CDR3 DNA reads TGTGCCAGCAGACTGATTTCAGGCTATGGCTACACCTTC. It is translated as CASRLISGYGYTF.

This clonotype was observed a few times. The library was built for alpha chains, so this beta chain is an off-target read and its size means little. This chain links TRBV27 with TRBJ1-1, with D maybe TRBD1 (5 bases). V lost 4 bases and J lost 0, with 12 bases in between. The V gene's germline CDR1 is MNHEY and CDR2 SMNVEV (reference sequence). This CDR3 is 15 amino acids long. CDR3 sequence (DNA): TGTGCCAGCAGTTCGGAGGGAGGGGTGAACACTGAAGCTTTCTTT. Its protein product is CASSSEGGVNTEAFF.

Notes on this clonotype: The library was prepared for alpha chains; this beta chain is a stray read, so its frequency means little. The rearrangement uses TRBV7-8 and TRBJ2-1; 11 bases align to TRBD2. Germline-derived CDR1 and CDR2 are SGHVS and FQNEAQ. CDR3 length equals 17 residues. After removal of 5 bases from V and 5 bases from J, the junction contained 11 bases not matched to a gene. CDR3 residues: CASSLKRTSGFNNEQFF. For the CDR3, the DNA is TGTGCCAGCAGCCTTAAACGGACTAGCGGGTTTAACAATGAGCAGTTCTTC.

With respect to this clonotype: This beta chain is an off-target read within a library intended for alpha chains, so its frequency means little. The chain couples TRBV27 to TRBJ1-6; 9 bases are a match to TRBD1. This CDR3 contains 15 residues. J lost 14 bases, V lost 6 bases, and 14 bases had no gene match. Germline loops: CDR1 MNHEY, CDR2 SMNVEV (reference sequence). This chain's CDR3 is CASSSPGTGRGTLHF. CDR3 DNA: TGTGCCAGCAGCAGTCCCGGGACAGGGCGGGGAACCCTCCACTTT.

Note on this clonotype: This beta chain was picked up by a library intended for alpha chains and is off target, so its count carries little meaning. The CDR3 bases are TGCAGTTACCAGTACACCGGGGAGCTGTTTTTT. It encodes CSYQYTGELFF. This chain connects TRBV29-1 to TRBJ2-2, with no clear D. This CDR3 contains 11 residues. Per germline, CDR1 SQVTM and CDR2 ANQGSEA.

Worth noting for this clonotype: A library prepared for alpha chains yielded this beta chain as an off-target read; its size is of little meaning. The gene calls are TRBV3-1 and TRBJ2-7; possible D gene TRBD2, 5 bases. The CDR3 length is 15 residues. The V end was cut by 3 bases, the J end by 3 bases, with 15 bases between. The germline V gene encodes CDR1 LGHDT and CDR2 YNNKEL (reference sequence). The CDR3 is CASSHRWMGSYEQYF. The CDR3 coding sequence is TGTGCCAGCAGCCACCGGTGGATGGGGAGCTACGAGCAGTACTTC.